One and the same sample provided the 18 T cell receptor beta chains below, sequenced in a study of OX40 agonist ivuxolimab in advanced cancers. Method: immunoSEQ multiplex PCR; TCRdb's copy keeps in-frame clones and lacks some. Among about 17,000 clones, around 86% were seen once, and the ten largest hold 9% to 15%. Sequencing was performed on CD4+ or CD8+ T cells sorted from blood, taken in a trial of the OX40 agonist ivuxolimab. The source of these receptors is an adult with an advanced solid tumor such as melanoma, head and neck, liver or kidney cancer.

The CDR3 DNA is TGCGCCAGCAGCCTAAGTGAGGACAGGGTCAATCAGCCCCAGCATTTT. Translation gives CASSLSEDRVNQPQHF. This sequence joins TRBV4-1 and TRBJ1-5; 8 nucleotides match TRBD1. Trimming took 4 bases from V and 3 from J; bases not matched to a gene: 8. Germline V lookup: CDR1 MGHRA, CDR2 YSYEKL. The CDR3 is 16 residues long.

This clone occurred a few times. The chain has TRBV19 and TRBJ2-7, with 8 bases lining up with TRBD1. There are 16 residues in the CDR3. CDR1 and CDR2 from the germline V gene are LNHDA and SQIVND (reference sequence). With V trimmed by 6 bases and J by 4 bases, 14 bases remained unmatched. CDR3 region: CASSGDRGGKLYEQYF. The CDR3, as DNA: TGTGCCAGTAGCGGTGACAGGGGCGGGAAATTGTACGAGCAGTACTTC.

The V gene is TRBV28, the J gene TRBJ2-5; D gene unclear. The tail of the sequence fits TRBJ2-7 better, so the J call may be wrong. Germline-derived CDR1 and CDR2 are MDHEN and SYDVKM. This CDR3 region has 17 residues. The CDR3 sequence: CASSSTVSTAFFNEQYF. CDR3 sequence (DNA): TGTGCCAGCAGTTCGACGGTCTCTACCGCCTTTTTTAACGAGCAGTACTTC.

The V call is TRBV7-9, the J call TRBJ2-7, with D maybe TRBD1 (5 bases). This CDR3 is built from 13 residues. Trimming removed 6 bases at V and 5 bases at J, with 14 bases between. CDR1 SEHNR and CDR2 FQNEAQ come from the germline V gene (reference sequence). CDR3 DNA: TGTGCCAGCAGTCCCAAAGGGGTGAACGAGCAGTACTTC. Protein sequence: CASSPKGVNEQYF.

The rearrangement links TRBV30 to TRBJ2-1; perhaps D is TRBD1 or TRBD2 (5 bases each). Germline assignment: CDR1 GTSNPN and CDR2 SVGIG (reference sequence). Trimming cost V 6 bases and J 0 bases, with 12 bases left between them. This CDR3 is built from 14 residues. This CDR3 reads CACPGTSSYNEQFF. As DNA, the CDR3 is TGTGCCTGCCCTGGGACGAGCTCCTACAATGAGCAGTTCTTC.

V gene TRBV19 combines with J gene TRBJ2-4; TRBD1 is a possible D gene (6 bases). The V end was cut by 7 bases, the J end by 8 bases, with 15 bases between. The length of the CDR3 is 13 residues. The germline V gene has CDR1 LNHDA and CDR2 SQIVND (reference sequence). As DNA, the CDR3 is TGTGCCAGTATGGAAGAGGGGGAAGACATTCAGTACTTC. It specifies CASMEEGEDIQYF.

The chain links TRBV9 to TRBJ2-5; 7 bases map to TRBD1. CDR1 SGDLS and CDR2 YYNGEE come from the germline V gene. The CDR3 extends over 15 amino acids. With V trimmed by 4 bases and J by 3 bases, 9 bases remained unmatched. DNA for the CDR3: TGTGCCAGCAGCAAAACGGACAGGACGAAAGAGACCCAGTACTTC. It specifies CASSKTDRTKETQYF.

The J gene is TRBJ1-5, the V gene TRBV19; D remains ambiguous. This CDR3 is built from 17 residues. V shed 5 bases and J shed 0 bases, with 17 bases lying between them. Germline CDR1 LNHDA, CDR2 SQIVND (reference sequence). CDR3 nucleotide sequence: TGTGCCAGTAGTTGGTCAGTGAAGAAGTATAGCAATCAGCCCCAGCATTTT. As protein: CASSWSVKKYSNQPQHF.

CDR3 nucleotide sequence: TGTGCCAGCAGTGAGGGTTACAGGAGCCGCACTGGGGCCAACGTCCTGACTTTC. Residues: CASSEGYRSRTGANVLTF. The chain combines TRBV6-4 with TRBJ2-6; TRBD1 is a possible D gene (5 bases). The CDR3 sequence is 18 residues long. Trimming removed 3 bases at V and 2 bases at J, with 17 bases between. The germline V gene has CDR1 MRHNA and CDR2 SNTAGT.

This chain links TRBV5-1 with TRBJ2-6, with D possibly TRBD1 on 5 matching bases. V was pared by 2 bases and J by 4 bases, with 16 bases between. The CDR3 extends over 17 amino acids. CDR1 SGHRS and CDR2 YFSETQ come from the germline V gene. The CDR3 DNA sequence: TGCGCCAGCAGCTTACTGGAAGCTAGGACAGGGGCCAACGTCCTGACTTTC. Its protein product is CASSLLEARTGANVLTF.

The chain is built from TRBV27 and TRBJ2-1; tentative D call: TRBD2 (6 bases). V was cut by 4 bases and J by 0 bases, with 10 bases left in between. Germline values: CDR1 MNHEY, CDR2 SMNVEV (reference sequence). This CDR3 spans 15 amino acids. This CDR3 reads CASSSRDSSYNEQFF. DNA of the CDR3: TGTGCCAGCAGTTCCCGGGACTCCTCCTACAATGAGCAGTTCTTC.

In nucleotides, the CDR3 is TGTGCCAGCAGTTTAGTGGGGGGGGGCTCCTACGAGCAGTACTTC. Its translation is CASSLVGGGSYEQYF. The chain couples TRBV28 to TRBJ2-7; 7 bases agree with TRBD2. The CDR3 extends over 15 amino acids. V gave up 2 bases and J gave up 0 bases; unmatched junction bases: 4. Looked up from germline, CDR1 is MDHEN and CDR2 is SYDVKM.

The chain employs TRBV15 and TRBJ2-3, with D hard to call. V was trimmed by 4 bases and J by 4 bases, leaving 12 bases between them. The CDR3 runs 14 residues. The germline CDR1 and CDR2 sequences are LNHNV and YYDKDF (reference sequence). CDR3 in DNA: TGTGCCACCAGCATGGCGACGAGGTCAGATACGCAGTATTTT. This gives the protein CATSMATRSDTQYF.

In the case of this clone: Additional DNA sequences in this sample encode the identical CDR3. V is TRBV5-1 and J is TRBJ2-7; D ambiguous. Germline-derived CDR1 and CDR2 are SGHRS and YFSETQ. The CDR3 length is 13 residues. Trimming took off 4 bases at V and 4 bases at J, with 12 bases between the two ends. The CDR3 DNA sequence: TGCGCCAGCAGCCCGGGCTTCCAATACGAGCAGTACTTC. Translating it yields CASSPGFQYEQYF.

The chain employs TRBV11-2 and TRBJ2-1, with a tentative D call TRBD2 (6 bases). Germline-derived CDR1 and CDR2 are SGHAT and FQNNGV. V dropped 3 bases and J dropped 15 bases, with 15 bases sitting between them. The CDR3 has 12 amino acids. CDR3 nucleotide sequence: TGTGCCAGCAGCTTCCCGGGCGGGAAGGGGTTCTTC. Translating it yields CASSFPGGKGFF.

The chain's CDR3 is CASSLVWGPETPYF. In DNA form, the CDR3 reads TGTGCCAGCAGCTTAGTCTGGGGCCCGGAAACACCATATTTT. The rearrangement links TRBV7-2 to TRBJ1-3; the D gene is possibly TRBD1 (5 bases). Per the germline V gene, CDR1 is SGHTA and CDR2 is FQGNSA. V lost 1 base and J 15 bases, leaving 19 bases between the germline ends. The CDR3 consists of 14 residues.

In this sample, this clone turned up once. The gene calls are TRBV18 and TRBJ2-7, with D tentatively TRBD1 or TRBD2 (5 bases each). The CDR3 spans 14 residues. The V end was cut by 2 bases, the J end by 0 bases, with 8 bases between. Looked up from germline, CDR1 is KGHSH and CDR2 is LQKENI. CDR3 bases: TGTGCCAGCTCACCAGGGGGTAGCTCCTACGAGCAGTACTTC. Encoded protein: CASSPGGSSYEQYF.

The rearrangement links TRBV7-3 to TRBJ1-1; possible D gene TRBD1, 5 bases. The CDR3 has 20 amino acids. Trimming left V 2 bases short and J 4 bases short, with 29 bases between. Germline values: CDR1 SGHTA, CDR2 FQGTGA. Here the CDR3 reads CASSLFFLRDATTAATEAFF. In DNA, the CDR3 is TGTGCCAGCAGCTTATTCTTTTTGCGGGACGCTACCACTGCCGCCACTGAAGCTTTCTTT.